One and the same sample provided the 30 T cell receptor beta chains below, sequenced in a study of technical replicates of blood from a handful of donors. Sequencing used immunoSEQ multiplex PCR; TCRdb keeps in-frame clones, though not all of them. The sample consists of 55,000 to 85,000 clones, nearly 98% of them appearing once. The source material was T cells isolated from PBMCs. These receptors were obtained from a human donor in good health.

The gene calls are TRBV4-1 and TRBJ2-7, with TRBD2 matching over 13 bases. In germline, CDR1 is MGHRA, CDR2 YSYEKL. This CDR3 contains 14 residues. V was clipped by 6 bases and J by 5 bases; unmatched bases: 4. DNA for the CDR3: TGCGCCAGCAGTCCCGGACTAGCGGGAGACGAGCAGTACTTC. Translation: CASSPGLAGDEQYF.

The chain combines TRBV9 with TRBJ2-1, with a possible D match to TRBD2 (6 bases). The CDR3 has 14 residues. Trimming cost V 1 base and J 8 bases, with 13 bases left between them. CDR1 is SGDLS and CDR2 is YYNGEE in the germline V gene. Here the CDR3 reads CASSVRREWDEQFF. The CDR3 DNA reads as TGTGCCAGCAGCGTACGCCGGGAGTGGGATGAGCAGTTCTTC.

The V gene is TRBV6-5, the J gene TRBJ2-1; 15 bases match TRBD2. Germline V gives CDR1 MNHEY, CDR2 SVGAGI. The junction had 4 bases not matched to a gene; V was cut back by 6 bases and J by 7 bases. This CDR3 region has 15 residues. The CDR3 DNA reads as TGTGCCAGCAGGGGGGGGACTAGCGGGGGGAATGAGCAGTTCTTC. Translating gives CASRGGTSGGNEQFF.

The chain employs TRBV7-2 and TRBJ2-7; 7 nucleotides align to TRBD2. The CDR3 runs to 15 residues. CDR1 and CDR2 (germline): SGHTA, FQGNSA. V shed 2 bases, J shed 1 base, and the junction held 5 bases outside the gene matches. The chain's CDR3 is CASSLFGGGSYEQYF. DNA of the CDR3: TGTGCCAGCAGCTTATTCGGGGGAGGGTCCTACGAGCAGTACTTC. Complete variable domain (other parts from reference TRBV7-2 and TRBJ2-7): GAGVSQSPSNKVTEKGKDVELRCDPISGHTALYWYRQSLGQGLEFLIYFQGNSAPDKSGLPSDRFSAERTGGSVSTLTIQRTQQEDSAVYLCASSLFGGGSYEQYFGPGTRLTVT.

The rearrangement uses TRBV29-1 and TRBJ2-3, with 9 positions matching TRBD1. The CDR3 is 15 residues long. Germline V gene data show CDR1 as SQVTM and CDR2 as ANQGSEA. V shed 4 bases and J 3 bases; nucleotides not matched to a gene: 8. The DNA for the CDR3 is TGCAGCGTTGCGGACTGGGACAGGGCGACAGATACGCAGTATTTT. It specifies CSVADWDRATDTQYF.

The gene calls are TRBV5-4 and TRBJ2-3, with D possibly matching TRBD1 (6 bases). The CDR3 loop spans 16 amino acids. Trimming shortened V by 7 bases and J by 3 bases, and 21 bases separated the two germline ends. Germline V lookup: CDR1 SGHNT, CDR2 YYREEE (reference sequence). CDR3 residues: CASHIAGARETDTQYF. The CDR3 DNA reads TGTGCCAGCCATATCGCAGGGGCCAGGGAGACAGATACGCAGTATTTT.

The chain is built from TRBV5-4 and TRBJ2-7; D is perhaps TRBD2 (6 bases). Deletions cut 0 bases from V and 0 bases from J, with 7 bases between. Germline assignment: CDR1 SGHNT and CDR2 YYREEE (reference sequence). The CDR3 consists of 14 residues. The CDR3 protein is CASSLVGSSYEQYF. The CDR3 nucleotides read TGTGCCAGCAGCTTGGTCGGGAGCTCCTACGAGCAGTACTTC.

This clone was seen just once. The chain combines TRBV6-1 with TRBJ2-5; TRBD1 matches 8 bases. The CDR3 has 14 amino acids. Germline V CDR1 and CDR2: MNHNS, SASEGT. After removal of 3 bases from V and 4 bases from J, the junction contained 4 bases not matched to a gene. This chain's CDR3 is CASSDDRGGETQYF. DNA for the CDR3: TGTGCCAGCAGTGATGACAGGGGAGGAGAGACCCAGTACTTC.

A single count supports this clone. DNA of the CDR3: TGTGCCAGCAGTTACGATCAGGGGGCGTCGGCTTTCTTT. Protein: CASSYDQGASAFF. The chain joins TRBV6-5 to TRBJ1-1; TRBD1 matches 8 bases. The CDR3 loop spans 13 amino acids. Germline-derived CDR1 and CDR2 are MNHEY and SVGAGI. Trimming took 2 bases from V and 11 from J; bases not matched to a gene: 7.

This chain connects TRBV6-5 to TRBJ2-2; D ambiguous. Germline V lookup: CDR1 MNHEY, CDR2 SVGAGI. The CDR3 loop spans 12 amino acids. V shed 4 bases and J shed 5 bases, with 5 bases lying between them. Here the CDR3 reads CASSLLTGELFF. The CDR3 DNA sequence: TGTGCCAGCAGTTTACTTACCGGGGAGCTGTTTTTT.

This chain uses TRBV28 with TRBJ2-7, with D maybe TRBD1 (6 bases). Trimming took 3 bases from V and 3 from J, leaving 12 bases between them. The CDR3 sequence is 14 residues long. Germline V lookup: CDR1 MDHEN, CDR2 SYDVKM. CDR3 in DNA: TGTGCCAGCAGTTTTGTTGAAGGGGGCTACGAGCAGTACTTC. Translation: CASSFVEGGYEQYF. Together with reference TRBV28 and TRBJ2-7, the CDR3 gives the full variable domain: DVKVTQSSRYLVKRTGEKVFLECVQDMDHENMFWYRQDPGLGLRLIYFSYDVKMKEKGDIPEGYSVSREKKERFSLILESASTNQTSMYLCASSFVEGGYEQYFGPGTRLTVT.

The chain is built from TRBV30 and TRBJ2-2, with D uncertain. Germline CDR1 and CDR2: GTSNPN and SVGIG (reference sequence). V gave up 3 bases and J gave up 7 bases, with 6 bases separating them. This CDR3 comprises 11 residues. The CDR3 loop is CAWRSFGELFF. In nucleotides, the CDR3 is TGTGCCTGGAGGTCTTTCGGGGAGCTGTTTTTT. Full variable domain (rest looked up from reference TRBV30 and TRBJ2-2): SQTIHQWPATLVQPVGSPLSLECTVEGTSNPNLYWYRQAAGRGLQLLFYSVGIGQISSEVPQNLSASRPQDRQFILSSKKLLLSDSGFYLCAWRSFGELFFGEGSRLTVL.

V usage is TRBV10-3 and J usage is TRBJ2-7; TRBD2 aligns across 11 bases. CDR3 length: 15 amino acids. The V and J ends lost 9 bases and 2 bases, in that order; junction bases with no gene match: 9. CDR1 ENHRY and CDR2 SYGVKD come from the germline V gene. The CDR3 is CAIGTSGLAPYEQYF. CDR3 in DNA: TGTGCCATTGGGACTAGCGGTTTGGCGCCCTACGAGCAGTACTTC.

This clone has just one count. V and J are TRBV28 and TRBJ2-7, with D perhaps matching TRBD1 (7 bases). The germline gives CDR1 MDHEN, CDR2 SYDVKM. V was clipped by 1 base and J by 6 bases, with 10 bases between them. CDR3 length equals 13 residues. CDR3 coding DNA: TGTGCCAGCAGTTTATCCCAGGGGGGCGAGCAGTACTTC. Its translation: CASSLSQGGEQYF.

This clone is a singleton in its sample. V is TRBV14 and J is TRBJ1-1; D not resolved. CDR1 and CDR2 from the germline V gene are SGHDN and FVKESK. The CDR3 loop spans 13 amino acids. V was trimmed by 0 bases and J by 4 bases, leaving 6 bases between them. For the CDR3, the DNA is TGTGCCAGCAGCCAAGATCTGGCCACTGAAGCTTTCTTT. Translation gives CASSQDLATEAFF.

This clone has just one count. This chain connects TRBV5-4 to TRBJ2-5; 12 nucleotides line up with TRBD2. This CDR3 region has 16 residues. Germline CDR1 is SGHNT and CDR2 is YYREEE (reference sequence). V lost 4 bases to trimming and J lost 0 bases; unmatched junction nucleotides: 4. The CDR3 region is CASSLGTSGYQETQYF. CDR3 nucleotide sequence: TGTGCCAGCAGCCTGGGGACTAGCGGGTACCAAGAGACCCAGTACTTC.

V usage is TRBV4-2 and J usage is TRBJ1-2, with D possibly matching TRBD1 (6 bases). In germline, CDR1 is LGHNA, CDR2 YNFKEQ. V was clipped by 5 bases and J by 10 bases, with 14 bases between them. The CDR3 sequence is 12 residues long. This CDR3 reads CASSEMDRIYTF. In DNA form, the CDR3 reads TGTGCCAGCAGCGAGATGGACAGAATCTACACCTTC.

The chain links TRBV27 to TRBJ1-3; D is unresolved. CDR3 size: 14 residues. Trimming cost V 6 bases and J 3 bases, with 12 bases left between them. Germline CDR1 and CDR2: MNHEY and SMNVEV (reference sequence). CDR3 sequence: CASSPLGSGNTIYF. CDR3 in DNA: TGTGCCAGCAGCCCCCTAGGGAGTGGAAACACCATATATTTT.

V is TRBV5-6 and J is TRBJ1-1, with unresolved D. V shed 4 bases and J shed 2 bases, with 12 bases lying between them. CDR3 length: 14 residues. CDR1 is SGHDT and CDR2 is YYEEEE in the germline V gene. The chain's CDR3 is CASSPLVGNTEAFF. The CDR3 DNA follows: TGTGCCAGCAGCCCGCTTGTCGGTAACACTGAAGCTTTCTTT.

V and J are TRBV28 and TRBJ1-2; 7 bases match TRBD1. The germline gives CDR1 MDHEN, CDR2 SYDVKM. With V trimmed by 6 bases and J by 4 bases, 8 bases remained unmatched. The CDR3 loop spans 14 amino acids. In DNA, the CDR3 is TGTGCCAGCAGGCCTGACAGGGTAATCTATGGCTACACCTTC. Translated, it gives CASRPDRVIYGYTF.

This chain links TRBV7-9 with TRBJ1-3, with D tentatively TRBD1 (6 bases). This CDR3 contains 15 residues. Per germline, CDR1 SEHNR and CDR2 FQNEAQ (reference sequence). The germline V and J ends were trimmed by 1 base and 8 bases, with 15 bases remaining between them. CDR3 nucleotide sequence: TGTGCCAGCAGCTTAGAAACGGCAGGACAGTACACCATATATTTT. Its protein is CASSLETAGQYTIYF.

V is TRBV11-3 and J is TRBJ2-2, with a weak D call TRBD2 (5 bases). This CDR3 spans 13 amino acids. Germline V lookup: CDR1 SGHNT, CDR2 YENEEA. V was clipped by 5 bases and J by 6 bases, with 10 bases between them. This CDR3 is CASSRSSAGELFF. CDR3 in DNA: TGTGCCAGCAGCCGGAGTAGCGCCGGGGAGCTGTTTTTT.

This chain links TRBV19 with TRBJ2-2; 8 nucleotides agree with TRBD2. The CDR3 contains 17 residues. The V and J ends lost 4 bases and 1 base, in that order; junction bases with no gene match: 8. Looked up from germline, CDR1 is LNHDA and CDR2 is SQIVND (reference sequence). The DNA for the CDR3 is TGTGCCAGTAGTAGCGCCTTTAGCGGGAAGAACACCGGGGAGCTGTTTTTT. Its protein is CASSSAFSGKNTGELFF.

V is TRBV30 and J is TRBJ2-5, with 12 positions matching TRBD2. The J call may not be correct, given that the DNA end is closer to TRBJ2-7. Germline V gene data show CDR1 as GTSNPN and CDR2 as SVGIG (reference sequence). This CDR3 contains 16 residues. The CDR3 nucleotides are TGTGCCTGGAGTGAAGTGGGACTAGCGGGCGGCTACGAGCAGTACTTC. The encoded protein is CAWSEVGLAGGYEQYF.

This chain's CDR3 is CAIGGTVEAFF. Here the CDR3 DNA reads TGTGCCATCGGGGGGACAGTCGAAGCTTTCTTT. This chain connects TRBV10-3 to TRBJ1-1; 7 positions match TRBD1. Germline-derived CDR1 and CDR2 are ENHRY and SYGVKD. The ends lost 8 bases at V and 8 bases at J; junction bases unmatched: 5. This CDR3 is built from 11 residues.

The genes are TRBV6-4 and TRBJ2-5; 9 nucleotides line up with TRBD1. J gave up 5 bases and V 3 bases, and 1 base lay outside the gene matches. The CDR3 runs to 13 residues. Germline loops: CDR1 MRHNA, CDR2 SNTAGT. The CDR3, as DNA: TGTGCCAGCAGTGAGGACAGGGGTGAGACCCAGTACTTC. Translation gives CASSEDRGETQYF.

The chain is built from TRBV27 and TRBJ1-2; D gene ambiguous. The V end was cut by 0 bases, the J end by 7 bases, with 12 bases between. Germline CDR1 reads MNHEY; CDR2 reads SMNVEV (reference sequence). The CDR3 length is 14 residues. In DNA, the CDR3 is TGTGCCAGCAGTTTATCGATGCGTCCCCCTGGCTACACCTTC. Protein: CASSLSMRPPGYTF.

This chain joins TRBV30 and TRBJ1-2; D not resolved. The CDR3 loop spans 13 amino acids. Germline V gene data show CDR1 as GTSNPN and CDR2 as SVGIG (reference sequence). V dropped 0 bases and J dropped 2 bases, with 7 bases sitting between them. This CDR3 reads CAWSVSTNYGYTF. CDR3 DNA: TGTGCCTGGAGTGTAAGCACGAACTATGGCTACACCTTC.

The rearrangement joins TRBV5-6 to TRBJ1-2; D is possibly TRBD1 (5 bases). V lost 7 bases and J lost 0, with 13 bases in between. This CDR3 is built from 14 residues. Germline lookup yields CDR1 SGHDT and CDR2 YYEEEE. The CDR3 region is CASEDSTTNYGYTF. CDR3 DNA: TGTGCCAGCGAAGACAGTACGACTAACTATGGCTACACCTTC.

This clone was seen once. At one of its ends the junction is not consistent with the germline gene, which may arise from a read error. The chain is built from TRBV4-2 and TRBJ1-2; D unresolved. Per germline, CDR1 LGHNA and CDR2 YNFKEQ. This CDR3 comprises 15 residues. The CDR3 nucleotides read TGTGCCAGCAGCAAAGAAGACAACGCTAACTATGGCTACACCTTC. Amino acids: CASSKEDNANYGYTF.